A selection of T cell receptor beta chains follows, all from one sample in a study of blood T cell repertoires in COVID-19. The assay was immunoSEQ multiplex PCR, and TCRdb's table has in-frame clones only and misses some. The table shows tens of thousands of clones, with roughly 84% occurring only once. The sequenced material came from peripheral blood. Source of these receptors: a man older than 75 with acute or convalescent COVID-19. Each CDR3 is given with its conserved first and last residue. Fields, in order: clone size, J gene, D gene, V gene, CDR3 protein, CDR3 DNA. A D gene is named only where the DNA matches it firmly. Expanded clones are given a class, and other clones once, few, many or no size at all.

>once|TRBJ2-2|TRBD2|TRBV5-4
CASSSGLAGGITGELFF
TGTGCCAGCAGCTCAGGACTAGCGGGAGGGATCACCGGGGAGCTGTTTTTT
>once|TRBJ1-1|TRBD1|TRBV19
CASSPRGQASSLNTEAFF
TGTGCCAGTAGTCCGCGAGGACAGGCCTCGAGCTTGAACACTGAAGCTTTCTTT
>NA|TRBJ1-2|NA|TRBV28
CASRSPNYGYTF
TGTGCCAGCAGATCTCCCAACTATGGCTACACCTTC
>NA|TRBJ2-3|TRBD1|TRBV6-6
CASSYGTVTDTQYF
TGTGCCAGCAGTTACGGGACAGTCACAGATACGCAGTATTTT
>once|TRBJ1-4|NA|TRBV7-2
CASSGSEKLFF
TGTGCCAGCAGCGGTAGTGAAAAACTGTTTTTT
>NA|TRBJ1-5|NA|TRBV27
CASSLSEYQPQHF
TGTGCCAGCAGTTTATCGGAGTATCAGCCCCAGCATTTT
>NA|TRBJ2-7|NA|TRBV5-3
CARSLSDPGSPYEQYF
TGTGCCAGAAGCTTATCTGATCCTGGCAGTCCCTACGAGCAGTACTTC
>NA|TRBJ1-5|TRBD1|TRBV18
CASSPDRAQPQHF
TGTGCCAGCTCACCAGACAGGGCGCAGCCCCAGCATTTT
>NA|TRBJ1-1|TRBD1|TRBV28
CASSLTDRATEAFF
TGTGCCAGCAGCCTTACAGACAGGGCCACTGAAGCTTTCTTT
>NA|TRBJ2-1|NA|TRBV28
CASRTETALYNEQFF
TGTGCCAGCAGAACGGAGACAGCGCTCTACAATGAGCAGTTCTTC
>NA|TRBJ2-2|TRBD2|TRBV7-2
CASIWTSMNTGELFF
TGTGCCAGCATTTGGACTAGCATGAACACCGGGGAGCTGTTTTTT
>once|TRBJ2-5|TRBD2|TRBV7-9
CASSLGLAGDIETQYF
TGTGCCAGCAGCTTAGGGCTAGCGGGAGACATAGAGACCCAGTACTTC
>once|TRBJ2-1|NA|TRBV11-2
CASSLARGNEQFF
TGTGCCAGCAGCTTAGCCAGGGGTAATGAGCAGTTCTTC
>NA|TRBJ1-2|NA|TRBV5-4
CASSPLSDTQGYTF
TGTGCCAGCAGCCCCCTCTCGGACACTCAGGGCTACACCTTC
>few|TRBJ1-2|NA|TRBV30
CAWSTPGGGYGYTF
TGTGCCTGGAGTACGCCGGGGGGCGGATATGGCTACACCTTC
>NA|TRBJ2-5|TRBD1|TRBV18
CASSPRDSETQYF
TGTGCCAGCTCACCCCGGGACAGCGAGACCCAGTACTTC
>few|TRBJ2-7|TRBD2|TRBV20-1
CSASPSGGSYEQYF
TGCAGTGCTAGTCCCAGCGGGGGCTCTTACGAGCAGTACTTC
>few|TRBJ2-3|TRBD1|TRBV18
CAFSGTGTDTQYF
TGTGCCTTCTCCGGGACAGGGACAGATACGCAGTATTTT
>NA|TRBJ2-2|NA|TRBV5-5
CASSSSTGNTGELFF
TGTGCCAGCAGTTCCTCGACAGGGAACACCGGGGAGCTGTTTTTT
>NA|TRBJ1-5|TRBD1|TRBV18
CASSPGTGNQPQHF
TGTGCCAGCTCACCTGGGACAGGGAATCAGCCCCAGCATTTT
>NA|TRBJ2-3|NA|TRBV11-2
CASSLAQSTDTQYF
TGTGCCAGCAGCTTAGCGCAGAGCACAGATACGCAGTATTTT
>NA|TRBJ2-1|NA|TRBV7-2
CASSFMSGAFF
TGTGCCAGCAGCTTTATGTCGGGAGCGTTCTTC
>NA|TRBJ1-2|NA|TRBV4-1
CASSQDAYGGSYGYTF
TGCGCCAGCAGCCAAGATGCGTACGGGGGAAGTTATGGCTACACCTTC
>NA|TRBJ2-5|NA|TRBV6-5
CASHLGRGLGETQYF
TGTGCCAGCCACCTCGGCCGGGGGTTAGGAGAGACCCAGTACTTC
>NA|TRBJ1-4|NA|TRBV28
CASSLIQGNEKLFF
TGTGCCAGCAGTTTGATTCAGGGAAATGAAAAACTGTTTTTT
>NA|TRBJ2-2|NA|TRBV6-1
CASSELGYQGTGELFF
TGTGCCAGCAGTGAACTAGGGTATCAGGGCACCGGGGAGCTGTTTTTT
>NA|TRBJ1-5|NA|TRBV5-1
CASSPSGGQPQHF
TGCGCCAGCAGCCCTTCGGGAGGTCAGCCCCAGCATTTT
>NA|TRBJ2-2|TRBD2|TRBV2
CASRGRASETGELFF
TGTGCCAGCAGAGGGAGGGCGTCCGAGACCGGGGAGCTGTTTTTT
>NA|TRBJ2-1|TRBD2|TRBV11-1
CASSFTSGPGNEQFF
TGTGCCAGCAGCTTCACTAGCGGCCCTGGGAATGAGCAGTTCTTC
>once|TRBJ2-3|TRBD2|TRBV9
CASSVLAGGTTDTQYF
TGTGCCAGCAGCGTTCTGGCGGGGGGGACTACAGATACGCAGTATTTT
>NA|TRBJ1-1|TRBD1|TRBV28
CASSLGRGETEAFF
TGTGCCAGCAGTTTAGGCAGGGGGGAAACTGAAGCTTTCTTT
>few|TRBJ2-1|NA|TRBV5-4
CASSSTLNEQFF
TGTGCCAGCAGCTCTACCCTGAATGAGCAGTTCTTC
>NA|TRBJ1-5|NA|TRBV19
CASSIDKWNQPQHF
TGTGCCAGTAGTATTGACAAGTGGAACCAGCCCCAGCATTTT
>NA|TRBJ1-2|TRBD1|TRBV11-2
CASSLGQGDGYTF
TGTGCCAGCAGCTTAGGACAGGGAGACGGCTACACCTTC
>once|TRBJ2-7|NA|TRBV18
CASSYLQGDEQYF
TGTGCCAGCTCATATCTACAGGGTGACGAGCAGTACTTC
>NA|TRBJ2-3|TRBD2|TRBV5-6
CASSLLGTSATDTQYF
TGTGCCAGCAGCTTGCTCGGGACTAGCGCCACAGATACGCAGTATTTT
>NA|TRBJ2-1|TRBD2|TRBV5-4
CASSPVTSGFYNEQFF
TGTGCCAGCAGCCCAGTGACTAGCGGCTTTTACAATGAGCAGTTCTTC
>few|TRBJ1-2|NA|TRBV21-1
CASSRGEESPGTENTNYGYTF
TGTGCCAGCAGCAGGGGGGAAGAGTCACCCGGGACAGAAAATACTAACTATGGCTACACCTTC